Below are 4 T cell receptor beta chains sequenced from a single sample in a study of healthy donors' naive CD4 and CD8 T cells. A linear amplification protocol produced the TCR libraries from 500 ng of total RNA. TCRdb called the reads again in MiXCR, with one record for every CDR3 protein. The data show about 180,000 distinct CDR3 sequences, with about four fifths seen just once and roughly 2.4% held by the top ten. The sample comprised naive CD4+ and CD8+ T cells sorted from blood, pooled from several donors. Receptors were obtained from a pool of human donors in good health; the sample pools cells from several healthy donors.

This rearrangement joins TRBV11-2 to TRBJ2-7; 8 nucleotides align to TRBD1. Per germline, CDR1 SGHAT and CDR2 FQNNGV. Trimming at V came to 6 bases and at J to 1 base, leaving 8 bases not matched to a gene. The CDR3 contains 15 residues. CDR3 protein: CASRRTGTGSYEQYF. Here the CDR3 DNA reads TGTGCCAGCAGGCGAACCGGGACAGGTTCCTACGAGCAGTACTTC.

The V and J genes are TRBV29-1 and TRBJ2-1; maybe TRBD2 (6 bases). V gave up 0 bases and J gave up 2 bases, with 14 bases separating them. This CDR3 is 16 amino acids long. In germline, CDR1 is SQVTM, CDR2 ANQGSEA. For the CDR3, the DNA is TGCAGCGTTGAAGATCTCCGGAGGGGTACCTACAATGAGCAGTTCTTC. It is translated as CSVEDLRRGTYNEQFF.

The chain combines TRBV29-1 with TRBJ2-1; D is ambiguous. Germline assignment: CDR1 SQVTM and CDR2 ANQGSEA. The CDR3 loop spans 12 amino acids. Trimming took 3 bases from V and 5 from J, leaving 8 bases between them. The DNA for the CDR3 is TGCAGCGTTGAGGGCCAGAACAATGAGCAGTTCTTC. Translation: CSVEGQNNEQFF.

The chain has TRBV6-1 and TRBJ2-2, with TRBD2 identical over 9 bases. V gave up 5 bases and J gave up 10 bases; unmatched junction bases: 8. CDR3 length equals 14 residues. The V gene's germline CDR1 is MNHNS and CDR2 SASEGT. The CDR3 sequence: CASSLAGIGVELFF. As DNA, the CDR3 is TGTGCCAGCAGTCTAGCGGGAATAGGGGTGGAGCTGTTTTTT.